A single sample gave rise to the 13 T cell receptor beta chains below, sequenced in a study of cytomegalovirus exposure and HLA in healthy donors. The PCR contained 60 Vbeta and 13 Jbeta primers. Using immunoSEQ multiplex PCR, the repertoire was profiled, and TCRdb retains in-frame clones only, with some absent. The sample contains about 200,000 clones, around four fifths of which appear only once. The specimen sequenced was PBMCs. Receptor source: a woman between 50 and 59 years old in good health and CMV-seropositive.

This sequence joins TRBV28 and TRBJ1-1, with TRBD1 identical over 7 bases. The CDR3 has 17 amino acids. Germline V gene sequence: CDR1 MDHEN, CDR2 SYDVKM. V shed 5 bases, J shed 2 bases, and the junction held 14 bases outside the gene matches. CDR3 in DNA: TGTGCCAGCAGTCGATCCCGGGACAGAAAAACAAACACTGAAGCTTTCTTT. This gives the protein CASSRSRDRKTNTEAFF.

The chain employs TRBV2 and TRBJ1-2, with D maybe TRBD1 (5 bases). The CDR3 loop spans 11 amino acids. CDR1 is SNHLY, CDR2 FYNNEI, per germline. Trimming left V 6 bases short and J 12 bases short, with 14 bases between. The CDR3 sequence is CASSRGAGDTF. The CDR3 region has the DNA TGTGCCAGCAGCCGCGGGGCCGGAGACACCTTC.

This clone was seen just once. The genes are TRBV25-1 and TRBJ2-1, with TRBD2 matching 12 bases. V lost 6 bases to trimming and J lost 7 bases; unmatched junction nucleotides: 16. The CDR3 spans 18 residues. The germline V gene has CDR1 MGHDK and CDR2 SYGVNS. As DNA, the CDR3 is TGTGCCAGCAGCAACGCACCGTCTAGCGGGAGGGCCCGGAATGAGCAGTTCTTC. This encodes CASSNAPSSGRARNEQFF.

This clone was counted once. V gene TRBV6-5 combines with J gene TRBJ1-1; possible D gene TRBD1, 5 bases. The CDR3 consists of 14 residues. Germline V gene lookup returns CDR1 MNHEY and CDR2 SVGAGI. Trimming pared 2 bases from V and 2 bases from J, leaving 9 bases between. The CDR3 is CASSYGHLNTEAFF. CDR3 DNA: TGTGCCAGCAGTTACGGACACCTTAACACTGAAGCTTTCTTT.

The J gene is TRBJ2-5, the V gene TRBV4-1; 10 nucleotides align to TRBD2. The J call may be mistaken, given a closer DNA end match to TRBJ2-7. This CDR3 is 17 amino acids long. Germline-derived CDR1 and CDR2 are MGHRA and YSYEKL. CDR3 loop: CASSQVNELAGTYEQYF. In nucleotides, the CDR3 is TGCGCCAGCAGCCAAGTGAATGAACTAGCGGGAACCTACGAGCAGTACTTC.

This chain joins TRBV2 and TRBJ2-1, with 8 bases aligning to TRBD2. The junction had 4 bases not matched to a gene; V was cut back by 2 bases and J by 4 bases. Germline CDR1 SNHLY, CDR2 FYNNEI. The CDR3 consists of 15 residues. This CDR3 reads CASSESGSLYNEQFF. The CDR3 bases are TGTGCCAGCAGTGAAAGCGGGAGTTTATACAATGAGCAGTTCTTC.

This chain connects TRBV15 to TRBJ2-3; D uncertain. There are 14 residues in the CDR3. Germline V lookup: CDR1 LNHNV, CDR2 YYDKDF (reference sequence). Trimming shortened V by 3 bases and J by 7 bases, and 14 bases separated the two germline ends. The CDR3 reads CATSRAELHNTQYF. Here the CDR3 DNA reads TGTGCCACCAGCAGGGCGGAATTACATAATACGCAGTATTTT.

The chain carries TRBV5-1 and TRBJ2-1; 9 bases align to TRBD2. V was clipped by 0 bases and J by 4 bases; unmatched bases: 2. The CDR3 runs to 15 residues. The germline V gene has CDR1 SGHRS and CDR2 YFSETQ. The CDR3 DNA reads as TGCGCCAGCAGCTTGGTAGCGGGGGTGTACAATGAGCAGTTCTTC. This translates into CASSLVAGVYNEQFF. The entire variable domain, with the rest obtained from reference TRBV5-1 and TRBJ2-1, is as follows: KAGVTQTPRYLIKTRGQQVTLSCSPISGHRSVSWYQQTPGQGLQFLFEYFSETQRNKGNFPGRFSGRQFSNSRSEMNVSTLELGDSALYLCASSLVAGVYNEQFFGPGTRLTVL.

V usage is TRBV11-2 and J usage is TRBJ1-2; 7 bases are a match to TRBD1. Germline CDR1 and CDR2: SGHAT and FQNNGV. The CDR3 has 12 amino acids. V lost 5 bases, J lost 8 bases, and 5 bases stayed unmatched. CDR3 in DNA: TGTGCCAGCAGCGTTAACAGGGGCGGCTACACCTTC. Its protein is CASSVNRGGYTF.

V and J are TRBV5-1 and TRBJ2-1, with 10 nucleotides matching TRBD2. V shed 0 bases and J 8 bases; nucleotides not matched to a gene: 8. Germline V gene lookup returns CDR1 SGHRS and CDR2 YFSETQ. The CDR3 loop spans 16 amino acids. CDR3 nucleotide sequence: TGCGCCAGCAGCTTGGGGTCTAGCGGGAGTACAGATGAGCAGTTCTTC. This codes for CASSLGSSGSTDEQFF.

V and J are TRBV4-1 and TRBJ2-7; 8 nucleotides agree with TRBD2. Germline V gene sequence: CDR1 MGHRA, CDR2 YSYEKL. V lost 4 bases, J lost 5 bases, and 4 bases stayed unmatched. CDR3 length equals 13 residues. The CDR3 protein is CASSPRLAHEQYF. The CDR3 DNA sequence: TGCGCCAGCAGCCCCAGACTAGCGCACGAGCAGTACTTC.

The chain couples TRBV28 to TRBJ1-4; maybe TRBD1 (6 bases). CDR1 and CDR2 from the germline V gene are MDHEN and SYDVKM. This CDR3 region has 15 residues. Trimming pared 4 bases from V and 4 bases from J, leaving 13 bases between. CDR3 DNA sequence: TGTGCCAGCAGTTCAGCGGACAGACTTAATGAAAAACTGTTTTTT. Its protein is CASSSADRLNEKLFF.

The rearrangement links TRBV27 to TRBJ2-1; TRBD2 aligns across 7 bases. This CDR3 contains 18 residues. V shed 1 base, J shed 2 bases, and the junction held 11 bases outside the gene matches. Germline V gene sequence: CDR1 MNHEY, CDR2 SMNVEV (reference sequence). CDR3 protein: CASSLLASASGTYNEQFF. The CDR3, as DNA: TGTGCCAGCAGTTTATTGGCTTCGGCTAGCGGCACCTACAATGAGCAGTTCTTC.